This T cell receptor (beta chain) was sequenced during a study of CD8+CD57+ T cells in acquired aplastic anemia. Turning to the study itself: When averaged, DNA from sorted CD4+ and CD8+ cells came to about 2.9 ug.

Before being chosen for sequencing, patients had shown CD8+CD57+ cell expansion by flow cytometry. The patients, all of them, had severe acquired aplastic anemia. Profiling of TCR beta VDJ combinations and CDR3 sequences used genomic DNA as template. TCRdb reanalysed the reads using MiXCR and keeps one entry per CDR3 protein. This table holds some 170,000 distinct CDR3 sequences, over 55% found once. Germline CDR1 is KGHDR and CDR2 is SFDVKD. The V end lost 3 bases, the J end lost 5 bases, and 6 bases lay between the germline ends. The length of the CDR3 is 12 residues. The V call is TRBV24-1, the J call TRBJ1-2; D uncertain. The receptor was derived from a human donor with aplastic anemia. The specimen was sorted CD4+, CD8+, or CD8+CD57+ T cells (not recorded which) from PBMCs. The CDR3 bases are TGTGCCACCAGTGATGGCCTGTATGGCTACACCTTC. It codes for CATSDGLYGYTF.